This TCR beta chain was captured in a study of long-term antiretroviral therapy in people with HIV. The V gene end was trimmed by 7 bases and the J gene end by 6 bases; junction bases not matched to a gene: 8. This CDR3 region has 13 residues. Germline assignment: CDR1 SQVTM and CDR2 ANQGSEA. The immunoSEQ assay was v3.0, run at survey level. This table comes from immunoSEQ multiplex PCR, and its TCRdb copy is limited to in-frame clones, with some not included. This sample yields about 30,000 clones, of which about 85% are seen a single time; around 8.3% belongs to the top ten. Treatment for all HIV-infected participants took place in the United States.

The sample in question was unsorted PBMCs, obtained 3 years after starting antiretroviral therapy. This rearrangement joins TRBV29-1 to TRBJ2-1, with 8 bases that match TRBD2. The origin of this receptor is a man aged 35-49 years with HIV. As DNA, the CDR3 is TGCAGCGGTAGACCGGGACTAGGCAATGAGCAGTTCTTC. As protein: CSGRPGLGNEQFF.